This TCR beta chain was identified in a study of blood T cell repertoires in COVID-19. Study in general: There were acute and convalescent COVID-19 samples, and they came from the United States, Italy and Spain. PBMCs, B-cell-depleted T cells, or T cells provided the cDNA or gDNA that made up the material.

Trimming removed 1 base from V and 10 bases from J, with 10 bases in between. Germline values: CDR1 LGHNA, CDR2 YNFKEQ. This CDR3 contains 13 residues. Profiling relied on immunoSEQ multiplex PCR, and the TCRdb table lists in-frame clones only, not all of them. The sample contains 210,000 or so clones, about 91% of which appear only once. The chain joins TRBV4-2 to TRBJ2-2; D ambiguous. This sequence originates from a man aged 30 to 39 with acute or convalescent COVID-19. The sample taken for sequencing was peripheral blood. The CDR3 nucleotides read TGTGCCAGCAGCCAAGGTAGCTCGGCGGAGCTGTTTTTT. This translates into CASSQGSSAELFF.